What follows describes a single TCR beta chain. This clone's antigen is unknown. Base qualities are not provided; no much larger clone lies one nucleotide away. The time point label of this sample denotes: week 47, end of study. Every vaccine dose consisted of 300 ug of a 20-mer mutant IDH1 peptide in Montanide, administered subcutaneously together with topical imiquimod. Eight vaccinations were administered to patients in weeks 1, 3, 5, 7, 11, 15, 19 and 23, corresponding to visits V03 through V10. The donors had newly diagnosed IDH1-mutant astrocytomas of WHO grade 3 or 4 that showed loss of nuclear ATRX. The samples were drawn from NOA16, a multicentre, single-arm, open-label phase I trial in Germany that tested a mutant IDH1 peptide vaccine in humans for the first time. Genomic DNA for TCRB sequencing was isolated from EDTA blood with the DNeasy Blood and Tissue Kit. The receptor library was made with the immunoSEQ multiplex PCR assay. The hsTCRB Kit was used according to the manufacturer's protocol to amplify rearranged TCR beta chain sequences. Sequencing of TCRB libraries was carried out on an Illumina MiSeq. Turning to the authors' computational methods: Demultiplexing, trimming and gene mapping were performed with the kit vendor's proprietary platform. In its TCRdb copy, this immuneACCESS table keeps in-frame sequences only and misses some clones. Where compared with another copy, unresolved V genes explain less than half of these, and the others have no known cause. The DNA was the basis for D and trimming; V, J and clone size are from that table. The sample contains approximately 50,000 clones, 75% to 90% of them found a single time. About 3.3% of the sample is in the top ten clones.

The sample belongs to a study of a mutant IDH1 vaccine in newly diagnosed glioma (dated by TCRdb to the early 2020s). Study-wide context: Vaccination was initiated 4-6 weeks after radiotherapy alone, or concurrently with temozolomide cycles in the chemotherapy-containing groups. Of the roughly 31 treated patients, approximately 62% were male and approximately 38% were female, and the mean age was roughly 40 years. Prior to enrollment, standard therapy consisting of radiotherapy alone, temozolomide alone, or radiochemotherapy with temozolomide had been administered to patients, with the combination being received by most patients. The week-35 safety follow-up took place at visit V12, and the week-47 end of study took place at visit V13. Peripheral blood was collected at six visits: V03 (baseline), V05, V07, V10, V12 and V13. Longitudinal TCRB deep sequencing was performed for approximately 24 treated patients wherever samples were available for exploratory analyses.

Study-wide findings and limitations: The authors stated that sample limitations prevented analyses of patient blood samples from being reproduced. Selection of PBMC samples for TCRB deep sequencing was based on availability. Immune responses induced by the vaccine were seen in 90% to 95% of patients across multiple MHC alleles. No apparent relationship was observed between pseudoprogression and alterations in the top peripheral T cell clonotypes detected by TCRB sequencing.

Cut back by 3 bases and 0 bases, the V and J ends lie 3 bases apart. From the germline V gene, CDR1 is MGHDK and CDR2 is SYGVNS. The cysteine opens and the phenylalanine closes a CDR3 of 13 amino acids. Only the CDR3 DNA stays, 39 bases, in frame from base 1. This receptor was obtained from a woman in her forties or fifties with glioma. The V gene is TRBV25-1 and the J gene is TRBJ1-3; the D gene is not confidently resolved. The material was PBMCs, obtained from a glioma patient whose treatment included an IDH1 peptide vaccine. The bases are TGTGCCAGCAGTGATAGCTCTGGAAACACCATATATTTT. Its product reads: CASSDSSGNTIYF.